Below are 23 T cell receptor beta chains sequenced from a single sample in a study of blood T cell repertoires in COVID-19. Here immunoSEQ multiplex PCR was the method, and the copy in TCRdb shows in-frame clones only, minus some. The sample carries tens of thousands of clones, roughly 89% recorded once. The sequencing sample was made of peripheral blood. These receptors were taken from a human donor in a cohort sampled during active COVID-19.

This clone has only one observation. This chain uses TRBV6-5 with TRBJ2-7; 7 nucleotides match TRBD2. Unmatched junction bases numbered 7, after V lost 6 bases and J lost 2 bases. In germline, CDR1 is MNHEY, CDR2 SVGAGI. The CDR3 is made up of 14 amino acids. The chain's CDR3 is CASSPWGGAYEQYF. The CDR3 nucleotides read TGTGCCAGCAGCCCCTGGGGGGGGGCCTACGAGCAGTACTTC.

The rearrangement uses TRBV2 and TRBJ2-7; TRBD2 aligns across 11 bases. CDR1 SNHLY and CDR2 FYNNEI come from the germline V gene. This CDR3 region has 13 residues. The ends lost 8 bases at V and 4 bases at J; junction bases unmatched: 4. Here the CDR3 DNA reads TGTGCCAGCGCCGGGACTAGCGGTTACGAGCAGTACTTC. The encoded protein is CASAGTSGYEQYF. The variable domain in full, completed from reference TRBV2 and TRBJ2-7, reads EPEVTQTPSHQVTQMGQEVILRCVPISNHLYFYWYRQILGQKVEFLVSFYNNEISEKSEIFDDQFSVERPDGSNFTLKIRSTKLEDSAMYFCASAGTSGYEQYFGPGTRLTVT.

The chain links TRBV5-4 to TRBJ1-6, with no clear D. Trimming took 4 bases from V and 6 from J, leaving 14 bases between them. CDR3 length: 15 residues. Germline-derived CDR1 and CDR2 are SGHNT and YYREEE (reference sequence). Here the CDR3 reads CASSRREGLNSPLHF. The CDR3 DNA reads as TGTGCCAGCAGCCGCCGGGAGGGCCTTAATTCACCCCTCCACTTT.

V and J are TRBV3-1 (or the pseudogene TRBV3-2) and TRBJ1-1, with D hard to call. Germline CDR1 LGHDT, CDR2 YNNKEL (reference sequence). The CDR3 runs 14 residues. Trimming removed 1 base at V and 1 base at J, with 7 bases between. CDR3 in amino acids: CASSQAGRNTEAFF. The CDR3 DNA follows: TGTGCCAGCAGCCAAGCGGGGAGGAACACTGAAGCTTTCTTT.

The chain carries TRBV28 and TRBJ2-1; perhaps TRBD1 as D (6 bases). V was cut by 7 bases and J by 0 bases, with 10 bases left in between. There are 14 residues in the CDR3. Per the germline V gene, CDR1 is MDHEN and CDR2 is SYDVKM. DNA for the CDR3: TGTGCCAGCAATAGGGGGAGCTCCTACAATGAGCAGTTCTTC. It codes for CASNRGSSYNEQFF.

The chain joins TRBV5-6 to TRBJ1-6; maybe TRBD1 (6 bases). V was pared by 4 bases and J by 10 bases, with 18 bases between. The CDR3 is made up of 15 amino acids. CDR1 and CDR2 (germline): SGHDT, YYEEEE. DNA for the CDR3: TGTGCCAGCAGCCCGAGGGTACAGGGACGGTCACCCCTCCACTTT. Its protein product is CASSPRVQGRSPLHF.

This chain connects TRBV18 to TRBJ1-1; a possible D gene is TRBD1 (5 bases). Germline V gene sequence: CDR1 KGHSH, CDR2 LQKENI. Trimming removed 2 bases from V and 6 bases from J, with 13 bases in between. The CDR3 spans 14 residues. The CDR3 loop reads CASSPGAGMAEAFF. CDR3 DNA: TGTGCCAGCTCACCAGGGGCAGGCATGGCTGAAGCTTTCTTT. Full variable domain (remainder filled in from reference TRBV18 and TRBJ1-1): NAGVMQNPRHLVRRRGQEARLRCSPMKGHSHVYWYRQLPEEGLKFMVYLQKENIIDESGMPKERFSAEFPKEGPSILRIQQVVRGDSAAYFCASSPGAGMAEAFFGQGTRLTVV.

The chain carries TRBV9 and TRBJ1-1, with a possible D match to TRBD1 (5 bases). CDR1 is SGDLS, CDR2 YYNGEE, per germline. V lost 0 bases, J lost 3 bases, and 12 bases lay in between. The CDR3 spans 15 residues. The CDR3, as DNA: TGTGCCAGCAGCGTAGTCCCAGGGCTGGACACTGAAGCTTTCTTT. Encoded protein: CASSVVPGLDTEAFF.

The V and J genes are TRBV10-3 and TRBJ2-7; 7 positions agree with TRBD1. The CDR3 totals 15 residues. The germline V gene encodes CDR1 ENHRY and CDR2 SYGVKD. After removal of 2 bases from V and 3 bases from J, the junction contained 7 bases not matched to a gene. The CDR3 DNA reads TGTGCCATCAGTGAGCCCGACAGGGACGGCTACGAGCAGTACTTC. Its translation: CAISEPDRDGYEQYF.

This sequence joins TRBV10-2 and TRBJ1-2; D perhaps matches TRBD1 (5 bases). CDR3 length equals 13 residues. Trimming cost V 8 bases and J 6 bases, with 16 bases left between them. The germline gives CDR1 WSHSY, CDR2 SAAADI. CDR3 sequence: CASAAGIENGYTF. CDR3 in DNA: TGCGCCAGCGCAGCAGGGATCGAGAATGGCTACACCTTC.

The CDR3 DNA reads TGTGCCAGCAGCCGGACAGGGAATAATTCACCCCTCCACTTT. Translated: CASSRTGNNSPLHF. The chain carries TRBV11-1 and TRBJ1-6; 8 bases are a match to TRBD1. Germline V gene lookup returns CDR1 SGHAT and CDR2 FQDESV (reference sequence). J gave up 5 bases and V 5 bases, and 2 bases lay outside the gene matches. This CDR3 is 14 amino acids long.

The chain links TRBV7-2 to TRBJ2-3; 9 bases map to TRBD2. The CDR3 runs to 15 residues. Germline assignment: CDR1 SGHTA and CDR2 FQGNSA. The J segment lost 2 bases and the V segment lost 5 bases, leaving 5 bases of the junction unmatched. CDR3 DNA: TGTGCCAGCAGCCCGGGACTAGCTTACACAGATACGCAGTATTTT. As protein: CASSPGLAYTDTQYF.

This clone was detected only once. The V gene is TRBV28, the J gene TRBJ1-5; 11 nucleotides agree with TRBD1. V shed 6 bases, J shed 1 base, and the junction held 14 bases outside the gene matches. Germline loops: CDR1 MDHEN, CDR2 SYDVKM. The CDR3 is 19 amino acids. This CDR3 is CASSRGQGAPQRSNQPQHF. For the CDR3, the DNA is TGTGCCAGCAGCAGAGGACAGGGGGCCCCTCAGAGGAGCAATCAGCCCCAGCATTTT.

The CDR3: CAISELAGVTYNEQFF. The CDR3 nucleotides read TGTGCCATCAGTGAACTAGCGGGAGTGACCTACAATGAGCAGTTCTTC. The chain recombines TRBV10-3 with TRBJ2-1; 11 positions agree with TRBD2. CDR3 length equals 16 residues. Trimming at V came to 3 bases and at J to 2 bases, leaving 3 bases not matched to a gene. Germline assignment: CDR1 ENHRY and CDR2 SYGVKD.

The chain is built from TRBV3-1 (or the pseudogene TRBV3-2) and TRBJ1-1; D is possibly TRBD1 (5 bases). The CDR3 spans 12 residues. V lost 4 bases and J 6 bases, leaving 9 bases between the germline ends. Germline V gene data show CDR1 as LGHDT and CDR2 as YNNKEL (reference sequence). The CDR3 sequence: CASSRSGAEAFF. The CDR3 coding sequence is TGTGCCAGCAGCCGCTCGGGGGCTGAAGCTTTCTTT.

The table lists this clone with a count of one. The J gene is TRBJ1-5, the V gene TRBV5-8, with 8 nucleotides matching TRBD1. The germline V gene has CDR1 SGHTS and CDR2 YDEGEE. This CDR3 has 15 residues. J was trimmed by 0 bases and V by 5 bases; bases with no gene match: 4. The CDR3 loop is CASRGQVFSNQPQHF. The DNA for the CDR3 is TGTGCCAGCAGGGGACAGGTTTTTAGCAATCAGCCCCAGCATTTT.

The chain links TRBV10-3 to TRBJ2-5; 15 bases agree with TRBD2. From germline, CDR1 is ENHRY and CDR2 SYGVKD. The CDR3 covers 15 residues. After removal of 10 bases from V and 5 bases from J, the junction contained 8 bases not matched to a gene. The CDR3, as DNA: TGTGCCACCCGGACTAGCGGGAGGGCCGGGGAGACCCAGTACTTC. Its protein is CATRTSGRAGETQYF.

The gene calls are TRBV7-9 and TRBJ2-7; 10 nucleotides agree with TRBD1. Germline V gene lookup returns CDR1 SEHNR and CDR2 FQNEAQ (reference sequence). Trimming took 5 bases from V and 6 from J; bases not matched to a gene: 10. This CDR3 has 15 amino acids. In DNA, the CDR3 is TGTGCCAGCAGCCCCCGGACAGGGGGAGGACGCGAGCAGTACTTC. Translated: CASSPRTGGGREQYF.

The CDR3 region is CASSYGTARFYEQYF. Written as DNA, the CDR3 is TGTGCCAGCAGTTATGGGACAGCCCGCTTCTACGAGCAGTACTTC. The rearrangement links TRBV28 to TRBJ2-7; 7 positions match TRBD1. The CDR3 runs 15 residues. CDR1 is MDHEN, CDR2 SYDVKM, per germline. J was trimmed by 3 bases and V by 4 bases; bases with no gene match: 9. Looking up the rest from reference TRBV28 and TRBJ2-7 gives the full variable domain: DVKVTQSSRYLVKRTGEKVFLECVQDMDHENMFWYRQDPGLGLRLIYFSYDVKMKEKGDIPEGYSVSREKKERFSLILESASTNQTSMYLCASSYGTARFYEQYFGPGTRLTVT.

The rearrangement joins TRBV5-6 to TRBJ2-1; 10 bases map to TRBD1. The CDR3 is 16 residues long. CDR1 is SGHDT and CDR2 is YYEEEE in the germline V gene. J lost 2 bases, V lost 4 bases, and 6 bases had no gene match. CDR3 nucleotides: TGTGCCAGCAGCCAGCGACAGGGGGCTCCCTACAATGAGCAGTTCTTC. Amino acid sequence: CASSQRQGAPYNEQFF.

The chain carries TRBV15 and TRBJ2-1; TRBD2 matches at 14 bases. This CDR3 contains 16 residues. Germline values: CDR1 LNHNV, CDR2 YYDKDF (reference sequence). V trimming: 0 bases; J trimming: 7 bases; junction bases outside the gene matches: 2. The CDR3 protein is CATSRDGLAGGNEQFF. The CDR3 DNA follows: TGTGCCACCAGCAGAGATGGACTAGCGGGAGGAAATGAGCAGTTCTTC.

CDR3 in DNA: TGTGCCAGCTCACTACAAGCTAACTATGGCTACACCTTC. Its protein product is CASSLQANYGYTF. The chain recombines TRBV18 with TRBJ1-2; no clear D gene. This CDR3 comprises 13 residues. The germline V gene encodes CDR1 KGHSH and CDR2 LQKENI. With 4 bases removed from V and 0 bases from J, the gap between germline ends came to 6 bases. Full variable domain (rest looked up from reference TRBV18 and TRBJ1-2): NAGVMQNPRHLVRRRGQEARLRCSPMKGHSHVYWYRQLPEEGLKFMVYLQKENIIDESGMPKERFSAEFPKEGPSILRIQQVVRGDSAAYFCASSLQANYGYTFGSGTRLTVV.

V is TRBV6-2 or TRBV6-3 and J is TRBJ2-7, with 8 bases matching TRBD2. V gave up 2 bases and J gave up 6 bases; unmatched junction bases: 3. CDR3 length: 13 amino acids. Per germline, CDR1 MNHEY and CDR2 SVGEGT. Here the CDR3 reads CASSYQTSVEQYF. CDR3 coding DNA: TGTGCCAGCAGTTACCAGACTAGCGTCGAGCAGTACTTC.